The T cell receptor (beta chain) described here comes from a study of blood T cell repertoires in COVID-19 (dated by TCRdb to the early 2020s). Regarding the study in general: Collaborator samples came from the United States, Italy and Spain and covered acute and convalescent phases of COVID-19. The prospective study material was composed of cDNA or gDNA derived from T cells, B-cell-depleted T cells, or PBMCs. HLA class I and class II types, where available, came from metadata supplied by the sample provider rather than from assay-based typing. Samples came from the ongoing ImmuneRACE study (first 160 participants) plus 1,254 subjects from 6 global collaborators. Deeply sampled blood TCRbeta repertoires from subjects exposed to, actively infected with, or recovered from COVID-19 were included in the dataset. The sample metadata nearly always contained a de-identified subject ID, COVID-19 status, age in years and sex. The repertoires were released in a freely available public database meant as a resource for research on the immune response to SARS-CoV-2. Beyond this particular receptor, the publication reports: The amount of clinical and demographic metadata varied by source and participant and was provided uncurated.

TCRbeta CDR3 regions were amplified from genomic DNA by means of the immunoSEQ Assay, a bias-controlled multiplex PCR. The original methods were these. Nucleated cell counts per sample were estimated from amplification of reference gene primers within the assay. To quantify the absolute abundance of each unique TCRbeta CDR3 rearrangement, sequence reads were collapsed and filtered. Productive Simpson clonality was computed per sample as the square root of Simpson's diversity index over productive rearrangements. The clones in this table, taken by TCRdb from immuneACCESS, are in-frame only. Not every clone is retained; where verified, under half of the shortfall comes from an unresolved V gene, and the cause of the rest is unknown. V and J calls and clone size are as listed in that table; D and trimming were resolved from the DNA. Present in this sample are about 49,000 clones, roughly four fifths of which were seen just once. Clones ranked in the top ten supply roughly 3% of the sample.

A word on this clone: It lacks a known antigen. Base qualities are not at hand, and no much larger clone is one base apart.

The CDR3, from cysteine to phenylalanine, totals 16 residues. Solely the CDR3 DNA is kept, with 48 bases framed from the first base. Trimming costs V 4 bases and J 2 bases, and their ends lie 16 bases apart. The germline V gene gives CDR1 as SNHLY and CDR2 as FYNNEI. Collaborating institutions collected whole blood in K2EDTA tubes following their own protocols. Collaborator samples were shipped for TCRbeta analysis as frozen whole blood, isolated PBMCs, or DNA extracted from either sample type. Specimen: peripheral blood. The receptor was isolated from a woman aged 55-69 years with acute or convalescent COVID-19. Recombination linked TRBV2 to TRBJ2-3; TRBD2 is perhaps the D gene, given 6 matching bases. CDR3 reads: CASSGSRELNTDTQYF. The DNA is as follows: TGTGCCAGCAGTGGGTCCCGGGAGCTTAACACAGATACGCAGTATTTT. Outside the CDR3, residues come from the reference TRBV2 and TRBJ2-3 proteins, so the full variable domain is: EPEVTQTPSHQVTQMGQEVILRCVPISNHLYFYWYRQILGQKVEFLVSFYNNEISEKSEIFDDQFSVERPDGSNFTLKIRSTKLEDSAMYFCASSGSRELNTDTQYFGPGTRLTVL.